This T cell receptor beta chain emerged from a study of identical twins. Study-level points and caveats: The abundant beta clonotypes from cord blood had fewer insertions, and memory repertoires had none of this.

TCRdb redid the calling of the 5' RACE reads with MiXCR, one entry per CDR3 protein. The sample has about 290,000 distinct CDR3 sequences; roughly 10% are singletons. The CDR3 is 16 residues long. The germline CDR1 and CDR2 sequences are ENHRY and SYGVKD. The germline V and J ends were trimmed by 0 bases and 1 base, with 12 bases remaining between them. This clonotype was seen many times. Its specificity is not known. The same sample was also used in a study of yellow fever vaccine responses in identical twins.

The material sequenced was CD8+ T cells sorted from blood. The chain recombines TRBV10-3 with TRBJ1-1; possibly TRBD1 for D (6 bases). The clonotype originates from a young woman in good health. The CDR3 nucleotides read TGTGCCATCAGTGAGTCGAACAGGGTGGGGAACACTGAAGCTTTCTTT. It yields the protein CAISESNRVGNTEAFF.